What follows are 12 T cell receptor beta chains derived from one specimen sequenced in a study of technical replicates of blood from several donors. Only in-frame clones appear in the TCRdb table, and some are missing; sequencing was by immunoSEQ multiplex PCR. The sample holds about 85,000 clones, about 95% seen once. Sequencing input: T cells isolated from PBMCs. The receptors derive from a human donor in good health.

The rearrangement links TRBV28 to TRBJ2-4; 7 nucleotides align to TRBD2. With 8 bases clipped from V and 8 bases from J, the junction kept 9 bases outside the gene matches. The CDR3 consists of 13 residues. CDR1 and CDR2 (germline): MDHEN, SYDVKM. In DNA, the CDR3 is TGTGCCAGCGTTACGGGGGGTTCGGACATTCAGTACTTC. Its translation is CASVTGGSDIQYF.

This chain connects TRBV28 to TRBJ1-5, with D maybe TRBD1 (6 bases). The ends were cut back, 5 bases at V and 7 bases at J, with 9 bases in the middle. Germline V gene lookup returns CDR1 MDHEN and CDR2 SYDVKM. CDR3 length equals 12 residues. The CDR3, as DNA: TGTGCCAGCAGTCTACAGGGCCAGCCCCAGCATTTT. As protein: CASSLQGQPQHF.

The CDR3 region is CASSLGRTGGYEQYF. DNA for the CDR3: TGTGCCAGCAGCTTAGGCCGGACAGGGGGCTACGAGCAGTACTTC. The J gene is TRBJ2-7, the V gene TRBV11-2, with 10 positions matching TRBD1. CDR3 size: 15 residues. CDR1 is SGHAT, CDR2 FQNNGV, per germline. V shed 1 base and J 3 bases; nucleotides not matched to a gene: 3. Using reference TRBV11-2 and TRBJ2-7 for the parts outside the CDR3, the full variable domain is EAGVAQSPRYKIIEKRQSVAFWCNPISGHATLYWYQQILGQGPKLLIQFQNNGVVDDSQLPKDRFSAERLKGVDSTLKIQPAKLEDSAVYLCASSLGRTGGYEQYFGPGTRLTVT.

V gene TRBV27 combines with J gene TRBJ2-3, with 8 bases identical to TRBD2. Per germline, CDR1 MNHEY and CDR2 SMNVEV (reference sequence). J was trimmed by 4 bases and V by 11 bases; bases with no gene match: 11. The CDR3 runs to 14 residues. CDR3 in DNA: TGTGCCTTCTTCGACGGGGGGGCCGCAGATACGCAGTATTTT. The encoded protein is CAFFDGGAADTQYF.

The V gene is TRBV5-1, the J gene TRBJ2-3; 10 bases agree with TRBD1. V trimming: 0 bases; J trimming: 3 bases; junction bases outside the gene matches: 7. Germline lookup yields CDR1 SGHRS and CDR2 YFSETQ. The CDR3 is 17 amino acids. CDR3 residues: CASSLEARTGGTDTQYF. CDR3 DNA sequence: TGCGCCAGCAGCTTGGAAGCTAGGACAGGGGGGACAGATACGCAGTATTTT.

This chain links TRBV5-1 with TRBJ2-3, with TRBD2 matching 10 bases. The length of the CDR3 is 16 residues. Germline CDR1 and CDR2: SGHRS and YFSETQ. V lost 6 bases to trimming and J lost 1 base; unmatched junction nucleotides: 8. CDR3 region: CASNQWLAGGTDTQYF. The CDR3 DNA reads as TGCGCCAGCAACCAGTGGCTAGCGGGGGGCACAGATACGCAGTATTTT.

This chain uses TRBV9 with TRBJ2-7, with TRBD1 identical over 7 bases. J gave up 6 bases and V 0 bases, and 6 bases lay outside the gene matches. The CDR3 contains 14 residues. Germline V gene sequence: CDR1 SGDLS, CDR2 YYNGEE. CDR3 DNA: TGTGCCAGCAGCGTAGGGGGCAGGGGGAGCGAGCAGTACTTC. It translates to CASSVGGRGSEQYF.

This clone appeared once. This chain uses TRBV11-2 with TRBJ2-7; 9 positions agree with TRBD2. Germline CDR1 SGHAT, CDR2 FQNNGV. The CDR3 totals 17 residues. Trimming at V came to 5 bases and at J to 0 bases, leaving 11 bases not matched to a gene. The CDR3 nucleotides read TGTGCCAGCAGCGAGAGAACTAGCGGGTTTTTCTCCTACGAGCAGTACTTC. Protein sequence: CASSERTSGFFSYEQYF.

The chain uses TRBV29-1 and TRBJ2-7; maybe TRBD1 (5 bases). The CDR3 has 12 residues. The ends were cut back, 2 bases at V and 2 bases at J, with 7 bases in the middle. Germline CDR1 reads SQVTM; CDR2 reads ANQGSEA. The CDR3 DNA reads TGCAGCGTTGAAATGACAGCCTACGAGCAGTACTTC. Protein sequence: CSVEMTAYEQYF.

V usage is TRBV6-6 and J usage is TRBJ1-2; 7 nucleotides match TRBD1. The CDR3 is made up of 12 amino acids. The trim removed 4 bases at V and 12 bases at J, leaving 8 bases unmatched. The V gene's germline CDR1 is MNHNY and CDR2 SVGAGI (reference sequence). CDR3: CASSSLTGRDTF. CDR3 sequence (DNA): TGTGCCAGCAGTTCCTTGACAGGGCGGGACACCTTC.

The chain carries TRBV5-4 and TRBJ2-7, with TRBD2 matching 10 bases. CDR3 length: 15 residues. V shed 0 bases, J shed 3 bases, and the junction held 3 bases outside the gene matches. Per the germline V gene, CDR1 is SGHNT and CDR2 is YYREEE (reference sequence). This chain's CDR3 is CASSLAPSGGYEQYF. CDR3 DNA sequence: TGTGCCAGCAGCTTGGCCCCTAGCGGGGGCTACGAGCAGTACTTC.

The gene calls are TRBV5-4 and TRBJ2-7; a possible D gene is TRBD1 (6 bases). The length of the CDR3 is 16 residues. The germline V gene encodes CDR1 SGHNT and CDR2 YYREEE (reference sequence). V lost 4 bases and J 4 bases, leaving 21 bases between the germline ends. CDR3 bases: TGTGCCAGCAGCGCCGACAGGCCCGCCCTAATTTACGAGCAGTACTTC. Encoded protein: CASSADRPALIYEQYF.